Following are 19 T cell receptor beta chains from one sample sequenced in a study of T cell repertoires in cytomegalovirus infection. Their target antigens are unknown. TCRdb used MiXCR to reprocess the reads, holding one entry per CDR3 protein. The data hold around 130,000 distinct CDR3 sequences, with under 30% observed a single time. Input material: PBMCs, sequenced either directly or after in vitro stimulation (not recorded which). Every receptor here comes from a human donor in good health (CMV status not recorded). Some clones in this sample may be carry-over from other donors' samples.

The chain has TRBV28 and TRBJ2-5, with TRBD1 matching over 7 bases. J was trimmed by 5 bases and V by 3 bases; bases with no gene match: 9. This CDR3 comprises 15 residues. The germline gives CDR1 MDHEN, CDR2 SYDVKM. The CDR3 coding sequence is TGTGCCAGCAGTTTCGGACAGGACGGTCAGGAGACCCAGTACTTC. Translating gives CASSFGQDGQETQYF.

There are many counts of this clonotype. CDR3 DNA: TGTGCCAGCAGCTCGGGACTAGCGGGGAACACAGATACGCAGTATTTT. This gives the protein CASSSGLAGNTDTQYF. This chain joins TRBV7-8 and TRBJ2-3, with TRBD2 identical over 13 bases. Trimming removed 4 bases from V and 2 bases from J; junction bases left unmatched: 3. The CDR3 has 16 amino acids. Germline lookup yields CDR1 SGHVS and CDR2 FQNEAQ.

This clonotype was detected a few times. The genes are TRBV20-1 and TRBJ2-7, with 14 nucleotides matching TRBD2. Germline CDR1 DFQATT, CDR2 SNEGSKA (reference sequence). The length of the CDR3 is 19 residues. With V trimmed by 3 bases and J by 2 bases, 15 bases remained unmatched. CDR3: CSASLGIPGLAGVPYEQYF. In nucleotides, the CDR3 is TGCAGTGCTAGTTTAGGCATTCCGGGACTAGCGGGAGTTCCCTACGAGCAGTACTTC.

The chain recombines TRBV28 with TRBJ2-7; D is tentatively TRBD1 or TRBD2 (6 bases each). Trimming stripped 3 bases from V and 2 bases from J, with 11 bases between. This CDR3 has 14 residues. Germline values: CDR1 MDHEN, CDR2 SYDVKM. The CDR3 bases are TGTGCCAGCAGTTTCGGGGGCCCCCCCTACGAGCAGTACTTC. Amino acids: CASSFGGPPYEQYF. The full variable domain, rest sourced from reference TRBV28 and TRBJ2-7, is DVKVTQSSRYLVKRTGEKVFLECVQDMDHENMFWYRQDPGLGLRLIYFSYDVKMKEKGDIPEGYSVSREKKERFSLILESASTNQTSMYLCASSFGGPPYEQYFGPGTRLTVT.

This clonotype was counted ten times or more. The chain links TRBV10-3 to TRBJ1-2; a possible D gene is TRBD1 (6 bases). V dropped 7 bases and J dropped 2 bases, with 14 bases sitting between them. Germline V lookup: CDR1 ENHRY, CDR2 SYGVKD. The CDR3 totals 14 residues. The CDR3 DNA reads TGTGCCATCAACACCGGGACACTAAACTATGGCTACACCTTC. It yields the protein CAINTGTLNYGYTF.

Here the CDR3 DNA reads TGTGCCAGCAGCTTAGAGACCGTCCGGGGACCCTCCTACGAGCAGTACTTC. This codes for CASSLETVRGPSYEQYF. The V call is TRBV7-6, the J call TRBJ2-7; D might be TRBD1 or TRBD2, each matching 5 bases. V lost 1 base and J lost 0, with 16 bases in between. The length of the CDR3 is 17 residues. Germline V gene data show CDR1 as SGHVS and CDR2 as FNYEAQ.

This clonotype appeared a few times. The gene calls are TRBV5-4 and TRBJ2-7; 7 positions match TRBD1. This CDR3 contains 14 residues. With V trimmed by 5 bases and J by 6 bases, 11 bases remained unmatched. Germline V gene lookup returns CDR1 SGHNT and CDR2 YYREEE (reference sequence). CDR3 protein: CASRKGGASGEQYF. The DNA for the CDR3 is TGTGCCAGCAGAAAAGGGGGCGCGAGTGGCGAGCAGTACTTC.

This sequence joins TRBV3-1 and TRBJ2-3; possibly TRBD1 or TRBD2 for D (5 bases each). This CDR3 spans 13 amino acids. V was pared by 1 base and J by 12 bases, with 14 bases between. Germline assignment: CDR1 LGHDT and CDR2 YNNKEL (reference sequence). CDR3 nucleotide sequence: TGTGCCAGCAGCCAAGGGGGGTCTGGGGTTCAGTATTTT. Translating it yields CASSQGGSGVQYF.

This clonotype was detected only a few times. V and J are TRBV28 and TRBJ2-5, with D possibly being TRBD2 (7 bases). The germline V and J ends were trimmed by 5 bases and 4 bases, with 20 bases remaining between them. Germline assignment: CDR1 MDHEN and CDR2 SYDVKM. This CDR3 region has 16 residues. CDR3 sequence: CASSLGVRETGETQYF. DNA for the CDR3: TGTGCCAGCAGTCTAGGGGTGCGGGAGACAGGAGAGACCCAGTACTTC.

The chain uses TRBV13 and TRBJ1-2; D ambiguous. V dropped 4 bases and J dropped 4 bases, with 13 bases sitting between them. Per the germline V gene, CDR1 is PRHDT and CDR2 is FYEKMQ (reference sequence). The CDR3 contains 14 residues. CDR3 residues: CASSSGRGSYGYTF. The CDR3 nucleotides read TGTGCCAGCAGCTCCGGTCGGGGAAGCTATGGCTACACCTTC.

This clonotype was seen ten or more times. This chain links TRBV7-9 with TRBJ2-5; D remains unclear. This CDR3 is built from 17 residues. Germline assignment: CDR1 SEHNR and CDR2 FQNEAQ (reference sequence). Trimming removed 0 bases from V and 5 bases from J, with 19 bases in between. The CDR3 DNA sequence: TGTGCCAGCAGCTTAGCGAAAGGAAATCTAAATAAGGAGACCCAGTACTTC. This sequence encodes CASSLAKGNLNKETQYF.

The gene calls are TRBV12-3 or TRBV12-4 and TRBJ2-3, with TRBD2 matching over 7 bases. The J segment lost 5 bases and the V segment lost 3 bases, leaving 11 bases of the junction unmatched. The CDR3 runs 16 residues. The CDR3 spells CASSFLGEGVRDTQYF. Written as DNA, the CDR3 is TGTGCCAGCAGTTTTCTGGGGGAGGGCGTAAGAGATACGCAGTATTTT.

This clonotype was detected a few times. This chain connects TRBV5-4 to TRBJ1-1, with 7 bases identical to TRBD1. Germline CDR1 is SGHNT and CDR2 is YYREEE (reference sequence). The CDR3 loop spans 15 amino acids. V dropped 4 bases and J dropped 1; count of bases not matched to a gene: 7. CDR3 sequence reads: CASSTWTGRNTEAFF. CDR3 in DNA: TGTGCCAGCAGCACTTGGACAGGAAGGAACACTGAAGCTTTCTTT. Variable domain in full (rest from reference TRBV5-4 and TRBJ1-1): ETGVTQSPTHLIKTRGQQVTLRCSSQSGHNTVSWYQQALGQGPQFIFQYYREEENGRGNFPPRFSGLQFPNYSSELNVNALELDDSALYLCASSTWTGRNTEAFFGQGTRLTVV.

V and J are TRBV7-9 and TRBJ2-2, with D maybe TRBD1 (5 bases). Per germline, CDR1 SEHNR and CDR2 FQNEAQ (reference sequence). The CDR3 runs to 15 residues. V was clipped by 5 bases and J by 0 bases, with 10 bases between them. The CDR3 bases are TGTGCCAGCAGCCACGTAGGGGCGAACACCGGGGAGCTGTTTTTT. As protein: CASSHVGANTGELFF.

The chain carries TRBV20-1 and TRBJ2-5; perhaps TRBD2 as D (6 bases). There are 13 residues in the CDR3. The germline V and J ends were trimmed by 8 bases and 7 bases, with 20 bases remaining between them. In germline, CDR1 is DFQATT, CDR2 SNEGSKA (reference sequence). CDR3 loop: CSLRTTGRTTQYF. The CDR3 DNA reads TGCAGTTTGAGGACTACTGGGCGGACGACCCAGTACTTC.

The chain combines TRBV7-2 with TRBJ2-2; 15 nucleotides agree with TRBD2. CDR3 length: 17 residues. Germline assignment: CDR1 SGHTA and CDR2 FQGNSA. J gave up 7 bases and V 5 bases, and 8 bases lay outside the gene matches. CDR3 DNA sequence: TGTGCCAGCAGCCCACGGACTAGCGGGAGGGATAGCGGGGAGCTGTTTTTT. It encodes CASSPRTSGRDSGELFF.

The J gene is TRBJ1-5, the V gene TRBV19; tentative D call: TRBD1 (6 bases). CDR1 is LNHDA and CDR2 is SQIVND in the germline V gene (reference sequence). V was pared by 1 base and J by 7 bases, with 14 bases between. This CDR3 contains 15 residues. The CDR3 DNA reads as TGTGCCAGTAGTATAGTATTGGGGGCTGGGCAGCCCCAGCATTTT. This encodes CASSIVLGAGQPQHF.

The chain employs TRBV6-1 and TRBJ2-3, with 7 bases matching TRBD1. The germline V gene has CDR1 MNHNS and CDR2 SASEGT. Trimming cost V 6 bases and J 4 bases; bases outside gene matches: 10. CDR3 length: 15 amino acids. CDR3 residues: CASRKGRGLADTQYF. The CDR3 DNA sequence: TGTGCCAGCAGAAAAGGCAGGGGGTTAGCAGATACGCAGTATTTT.

In this sample, this clonotype turned up a few times. The genes are TRBV6-2 or TRBV6-3 and TRBJ2-7, with a weak D call TRBD2 (5 bases). Trimming left V 2 bases short and J 3 bases short, with 8 bases between. CDR1 and CDR2 (germline): MNHEY, SVGEGT. The CDR3 consists of 13 residues. Written as DNA, the CDR3 is TGTGCCAGCAGTTACAGGGAGAACTACGAGCAGTACGTC. Translated, it gives CASSYRENYEQYV.